This entry concerns a single T cell receptor (beta chain). The data stem from a study of blood T cell repertoires in COVID-19. Study context: Acute and convalescent COVID-19 samples came from the United States, Italy and Spain.

CDR1 is SGHDN and CDR2 is FVKESK in the germline V gene. This CDR3 contains 12 residues. Trimming took 3 bases from V and 13 from J, leaving 13 bases between them. Per the original data handling: Cell counts per sample came from amplifying reference gene primers. The repertoire was sequenced with immunoSEQ multiplex PCR; TCRdb's copy has only in-frame clones and lacks some. V and J calls and clone size follow that table, whereas D and trimming were derived from the DNA. The repertoire holds about 130,000 clones, with around 81% as singletons. V is TRBV14 and J is TRBJ2-1, with D possibly being TRBD2 (7 bases). This clonotype was sampled from a man in his fifties or sixties with acute or convalescent COVID-19. Input material: peripheral blood. The DNA of the CDR3 is TGTGCCAGCAGCCACCTGGGGGGGACACAGTTCTTC. As protein: CASSHLGGTQFF.